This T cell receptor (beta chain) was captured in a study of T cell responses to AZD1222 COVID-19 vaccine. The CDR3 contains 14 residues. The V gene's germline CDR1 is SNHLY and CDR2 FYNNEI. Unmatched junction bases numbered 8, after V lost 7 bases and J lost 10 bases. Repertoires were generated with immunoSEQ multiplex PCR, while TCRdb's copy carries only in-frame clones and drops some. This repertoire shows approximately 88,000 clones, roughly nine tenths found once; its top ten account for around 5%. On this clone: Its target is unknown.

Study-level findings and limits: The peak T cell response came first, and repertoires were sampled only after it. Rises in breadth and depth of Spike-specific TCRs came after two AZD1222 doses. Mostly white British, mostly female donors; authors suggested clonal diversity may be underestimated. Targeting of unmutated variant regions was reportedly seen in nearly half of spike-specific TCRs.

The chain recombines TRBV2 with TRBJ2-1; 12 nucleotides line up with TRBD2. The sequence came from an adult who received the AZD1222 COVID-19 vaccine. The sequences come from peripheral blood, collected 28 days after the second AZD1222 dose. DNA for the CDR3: TGTGCCAGCACCGGACTAGCGGGGAGGGGGGAGCAGTTCTTC. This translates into CASTGLAGRGEQFF. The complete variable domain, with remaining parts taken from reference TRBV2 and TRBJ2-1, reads EPEVTQTPSHQVTQMGQEVILRCVPISNHLYFYWYRQILGQKVEFLVSFYNNEISEKSEIFDDQFSVERPDGSNFTLKIRSTKLEDSAMYFCASTGLAGRGEQFFGPGTRLTVL.